This paragraph reports one T cell receptor (beta chain). The source of the sample is a study of blood T cell repertoires in COVID-19. Study overall: COVID-19 samples from acute and convalescent phases originated in the United States, Italy and Spain. T cells, B-cell-depleted T cells, or PBMCs provided the cDNA or gDNA that served as material.

Study processing details: Amplification of reference gene primers provided the estimated nucleated cell counts. Only in-frame clones appear in the TCRdb table, and some are missing; sequencing was by immunoSEQ multiplex PCR. That table is the source of V, J and clone size, and D and trimming were worked out from the DNA. The repertoire holds about 3,800 clones, with about 89% as singletons. Between the trimmed V and J ends, which lost 0 bases and 3 bases, there was a span of 12 bases. The CDR3 is 15 amino acids. Germline V gives CDR1 SEHNR, CDR2 FQNEAQ (reference sequence). This TCR was recovered from a man in his fifties with active COVID-19. V usage is TRBV7-9 and J usage is TRBJ2-7, with D possibly TRBD1 on 5 matching bases. Sequences were obtained from peripheral blood. This chain's CDR3 is CASSLALDTDYEQYF. The CDR3 DNA reads as TGTGCCAGCAGCTTAGCTTTGGACACTGACTACGAGCAGTACTTC.